Listed here are 22 T cell receptor beta chains from one sample, sequenced in a study of T cells in Graves' hyperthyroidism and ophthalmopathy. TCR beta CDR3 sequences were amplified from RNA transcripts. A set of HTBI primers served as the primers for a first-round RT-PCR of the TCR CDR3. TCRdb re-called the multiplex PCR reads through MiXCR, storing one row per CDR3 protein. There are a few hundred thousand distinct CDR3 sequences in the sample; roughly an eighth occur only once, and 30% to 40% lies in the top ten. The specimen was blood. Receptors originate from a woman in her thirties or forties with Graves' ophthalmopathy.

This clonotype was seen many times. This chain connects TRBV11-2 to TRBJ2-7; TRBD1 or TRBD2 may be the D gene (5 bases each). Germline values: CDR1 SGHAT, CDR2 FQNNGV. Trimming cost V 5 bases and J 4 bases, with 15 bases left between them. This CDR3 has 14 residues. CDR3 loop: CASSEPGRTYEQYF. CDR3 nucleotides: TGTGCCAGCAGCGAGCCGGGACGGACTTACGAGCAGTACTTC.

This clonotype appeared many times. This chain links TRBV28 with TRBJ2-5, with TRBD1 matching 8 bases. V gave up 4 bases and J gave up 6 bases; unmatched junction bases: 7. CDR3 size: 14 residues. CDR1 is MDHEN, CDR2 SYDVKM, per germline. The CDR3 sequence is CASSSPGGWKTQYF. CDR3 nucleotides: TGTGCCAGCAGTTCTCCAGGGGGCTGGAAGACCCAGTACTTC.

The sample holds many counts of this clonotype. This chain connects TRBV7-2 to TRBJ2-1, with D unclear. CDR3 length: 16 amino acids. With 1 base removed from V and 2 bases from J, the gap between germline ends came to 12 bases. CDR1 and CDR2 (germline): SGHTA, FQGNSA. The CDR3 DNA reads as TGTGCCAGCAGCTTAGTTGGTCCAACACCCTACAATGAGCAGTTCTTC. Residues: CASSLVGPTPYNEQFF.

Ten or more counts support this clonotype. This chain connects TRBV28 to TRBJ1-6; D is uncertain. Germline V CDR1 and CDR2: MDHEN, SYDVKM. V was pared by 6 bases and J by 2 bases, with 14 bases between. The CDR3 contains 16 residues. In nucleotides, the CDR3 is TGTGCCAGCAGGGCCAGCGGGGTAACCTATAATTCACCCCTCCACTTT. It specifies CASRASGVTYNSPLHF.

This clonotype was found many times. J is TRBJ2-1 and V is TRBV11-2; D uncertain. The length of the CDR3 is 16 residues. Trimming took 4 bases from V and 0 from J, leaving 13 bases between them. Germline CDR1 reads SGHAT; CDR2 reads FQNNGV. CDR3 protein: CASSSPMAISYNEQFF. CDR3 nucleotides: TGTGCCAGCAGCTCGCCCATGGCGATCTCCTACAATGAGCAGTTCTTC. The full variable domain, rest sourced from reference TRBV11-2 and TRBJ2-1, is EAGVAQSPRYKIIEKRQSVAFWCNPISGHATLYWYQQILGQGPKLLIQFQNNGVVDDSQLPKDRFSAERLKGVDSTLKIQPAKLEDSAVYLCASSSPMAISYNEQFFGPGTRLTVL.

The V call is TRBV30, the J call TRBJ1-6, with a possible D match to TRBD1 (5 bases). V lost 1 base to trimming and J lost 14 bases, with 12 bases between them. CDR3 length: 12 residues. Germline CDR1 GTSNPN, CDR2 SVGIG (reference sequence). CDR3: CAWSAEGDTLHF. The CDR3 nucleotides are TGTGCCTGGAGTGCGGAAGGGGATACCCTCCACTTT.

This clonotype showed up many times. The CDR3 loop reads CASRFGGPQHF. For the CDR3, the DNA is TGTGCCAGCCGATTTGGGGGGCCCCAGCATTTT. The V gene is TRBV27, the J gene TRBJ1-5, with D possibly TRBD1 on 5 matching bases. Trimming removed 8 bases at V and 9 bases at J, with 11 bases between. Germline V lookup: CDR1 MNHEY, CDR2 SMNVEV (reference sequence). The CDR3 loop spans 11 amino acids.

The chain's CDR3 is CASSVAAGSYEQYF. Written as DNA, the CDR3 is TGTGCCAGCAGCGTAGCCGCCGGGAGCTACGAGCAGTACTTC. The chain couples TRBV9 to TRBJ2-7; D is perhaps TRBD2 (6 bases). The CDR3 covers 14 residues. V lost 0 bases and J 3 bases, leaving 10 bases between the germline ends. The V gene's germline CDR1 is SGDLS and CDR2 YYNGEE.

The genes are TRBV30 and TRBJ2-1; 9 nucleotides agree with TRBD1. The CDR3 loop spans 14 amino acids. V dropped 2 bases and J dropped 7; count of bases not matched to a gene: 6. CDR1 and CDR2 from the germline V gene are GTSNPN and SVGIG (reference sequence). CDR3 nucleotides: TGTGCCTGGAGTAAAGGGACAGGGTCGAATGAGCAGTTCTTC. Protein sequence: CAWSKGTGSNEQFF.

The chain uses TRBV9 and TRBJ2-3; TRBD1 is a possible D gene (6 bases). The ends were cut back, 4 bases at V and 0 bases at J, with 18 bases in the middle. This CDR3 contains 17 residues. Germline CDR1 and CDR2: SGDLS and YYNGEE. CDR3 amino acids: CASSFPGAGASTDTQYF. The CDR3 DNA sequence: TGTGCCAGCAGCTTCCCCGGGGCAGGGGCGAGCACAGATACGCAGTATTTT.

The chain carries TRBV5-1 and TRBJ1-1, with D uncertain. The CDR3 is 13 residues long. CDR1 and CDR2 from the germline V gene are SGHRS and YFSETQ. V was pared by 6 bases and J by 7 bases, with 16 bases between. CDR3 loop: CASTFENGGEAFF. DNA of the CDR3: TGCGCCAGCACCTTCGAGAATGGCGGTGAAGCTTTCTTT.

This clonotype occurred many times. The rearrangement links TRBV6-1 to TRBJ1-2, with 12 positions matching TRBD1. This CDR3 is 15 amino acids long. Germline CDR1 and CDR2: MNHNS and SASEGT. J was trimmed by 3 bases and V by 6 bases; bases with no gene match: 5. CDR3 nucleotide sequence: TGTGCCAGCAGCAAGGGGACAGGGGGCCACTATGGCTACACCTTC. Its protein product is CASSKGTGGHYGYTF.

The chain employs TRBV14 and TRBJ1-2; maybe TRBD1 (6 bases). The CDR3 sequence is 15 residues long. V lost 4 bases, J lost 0 bases, and 12 bases lay in between. Germline CDR1 reads SGHDN; CDR2 reads FVKESK. The DNA of the CDR3 is TGTGCCAGCAGCCGGACAGCAACTACTAACTATGGCTACACCTTC. It is translated as CASSRTATTNYGYTF.

This clonotype was seen only once. This chain links TRBV25-1 with TRBJ2-5; D is undetermined. The V end was cut by 2 bases, the J end by 5 bases, with 9 bases between. The CDR3 has 13 residues. CDR1 is MGHDK, CDR2 SYGVNS, per germline. CDR3 region: CASSEPPSETQYF. Here the CDR3 DNA reads TGTGCCAGCAGTGAACCTCCGAGTGAGACCCAGTACTTC.

The chain couples TRBV27 to TRBJ1-5, with D perhaps matching TRBD1 (5 bases). The CDR3 has 14 residues. Trimming pared 2 bases from V and 6 bases from J, leaving 11 bases between. Germline V gene lookup returns CDR1 MNHEY and CDR2 SMNVEV (reference sequence). CDR3 coding DNA: TGTGCCAGCAGTTTAAGGGGCCGGGGTCAGCCCCAGCATTTT. It codes for CASSLRGRGQPQHF.

This clonotype was picked up a small number of times. The chain uses TRBV20-1 and TRBJ2-4, with D perhaps being TRBD1 or TRBD2 (5 bases each). Germline assignment: CDR1 DFQATT and CDR2 SNEGSKA (reference sequence). This CDR3 spans 15 amino acids. The V end lost 5 bases, the J end lost 1 base, and 15 bases lay between the germline ends. The CDR3 DNA follows: TGCAGTGCTCAGGGACCCGTGGCTGCCAAAAACATTCAGTACTTC. Its protein product is CSAQGPVAAKNIQYF.

The sample holds many counts of this clonotype. The chain carries TRBV27 and TRBJ2-1; the D gene could be TRBD1 or TRBD2 (5 bases each). Trimming left V 4 bases short and J 8 bases short, with 18 bases between. This CDR3 has 15 amino acids. The germline CDR1 and CDR2 sequences are MNHEY and SMNVEV (reference sequence). In DNA, the CDR3 is TGTGCCAGCAGTTCCTGGGCCTGGAGAGGGGATGAGCAGTTCTTC. Its protein is CASSSWAWRGDEQFF.

The sample holds many counts of this clonotype. The chain has TRBV20-1 and TRBJ2-2; the D gene is possibly TRBD1 (6 bases). The CDR3 totals 15 residues. Germline loops: CDR1 DFQATT, CDR2 SNEGSKA (reference sequence). The V end lost 5 bases, the J end lost 0 bases, and 13 bases lay between the germline ends. The CDR3: CSAVRGAANTGELFF. The CDR3 region has the DNA TGCAGTGCTGTCAGGGGTGCAGCGAACACCGGGGAGCTGTTTTTT.

This clonotype turned up a few times. The rearrangement joins TRBV6-1 to TRBJ2-3, with 9 bases identical to TRBD2. J was trimmed by 5 bases and V by 6 bases; bases with no gene match: 12. Germline-derived CDR1 and CDR2 are MNHNS and SASEGT. The CDR3 runs to 16 residues. The DNA for the CDR3 is TGTGCCAGCAGCTCCCCTGAGCGGGGGGTCGTAGATACGCAGTATTTT. Translated, it gives CASSSPERGVVDTQYF.

At least ten counts were recorded for this clonotype. The genes are TRBV20-1 and TRBJ2-7, with D maybe TRBD2 (5 bases). Germline assignment: CDR1 DFQATT and CDR2 SNEGSKA (reference sequence). V lost 4 bases to trimming and J lost 3 bases, with 25 bases between them. The CDR3 is made up of 17 amino acids. The CDR3 region is CSAKPSEGSLGNYEQYF. CDR3 sequence (DNA): TGCAGTGCTAAACCCAGTGAGGGATCGCTGGGGAACTACGAGCAGTACTTC.

This clonotype has ten or more counts. The chain combines TRBV28 with TRBJ2-6; 7 bases agree with TRBD1. Germline V CDR1 and CDR2: MDHEN, SYDVKM. With V trimmed by 4 bases and J by 4 bases, 7 bases remained unmatched. CDR3 length equals 16 residues. Here the CDR3 reads CASSSVRGWGANVLTF. CDR3 sequence (DNA): TGTGCCAGCAGTTCGGTCAGGGGGTGGGGGGCCAACGTCCTGACTTTC. The full variable domain, in which reference TRBV28 and TRBJ2-6 provide the parts outside the CDR3, is DVKVTQSSRYLVKRTGEKVFLECVQDMDHENMFWYRQDPGLGLRLIYFSYDVKMKEKGDIPEGYSVSREKKERFSLILESASTNQTSMYLCASSSVRGWGANVLTFGAGSRLTVL.

Details on this clonotype: The CDR3 ends on some other residue instead of the conserved phenylalanine or tryptophan, so this is likely a read error. This chain joins TRBV2 and TRBJ2-7, with D possibly TRBD2 on 6 matching bases. Trimming removed 9 bases from V and 5 bases from J, with 17 bases in between. Germline V gene lookup returns CDR1 SNHLY and CDR2 FYNNEI. The CDR3 runs to 13 residues. CDR3 DNA sequence: TGTGCCAGAAGCCCGGGAGTCGGTCACGAGCAGTACCTC. It encodes CARSPGVGHEQYL.